The 6 T cell receptor beta chains given below trace back to one sample, sequenced in a study of CXCR3-negative and CXCR3-positive naive CD8 T cells. Study-wide findings and caveats: More hydrophobic TRB CDR3s occurred in CXCR3-positive than in CXCR3-negative naive cells.

Via 5' RACE with UMI labels, TRB cDNA libraries were prepared. Reprocessing the 5' RACE reads, TCRdb reports a single entry for every CDR3 protein and omits DNA. The sample totals approximately 90,000 distinct CDR3 sequences; its top ten clones hold 0.53%. These receptors are not linked to any known antigen. The sample comprised naive CXCR3+ CD8+ T cells from blood. The subset denotes: CD45RO-CCR7+CD27+CD95- naive CD8+ T cells expressing CXCR3 (TNR3+). The receptor set was obtained from a human donor in good health. Some clones in this sample may be carry-over from other donors' samples.

The CDR3 sequence: CASTNWRDQEAQYF. The chain carries TRBV7-9 and TRBJ2-5. The CDR3 spans 14 residues. Germline lookup yields CDR1 SEHNR and CDR2 FQNEAQ (reference sequence).

The chain couples TRBV18 to TRBJ2-3; the TCRdb D gene call, TRBD1, has no DNA to confirm it. This CDR3 is built from 15 residues. Germline V gene data show CDR1 as KGHSH and CDR2 as LQKENI. This chain's CDR3 is CASSPAGANTDTQYF.

V gene TRBV7-3 combines with J gene TRBJ2-7; TCRdb indicates TRBD2, and absent DNA this call remains unverified. The CDR3 consists of 13 residues. Per the germline V gene, CDR1 is SGHTA and CDR2 is FQGTGA. CDR3 sequence reads: CASSLKRGDEQYF.

The chain couples TRBV29-1 to TRBJ2-3; TCRdb selects TRBD1, and the lack of DNA leaves this call unchecked. The CDR3 sequence is 14 residues long. CDR1 and CDR2 from the germline V gene are SQVTM and ANQGSEA. This chain's CDR3 is CSVVSPDRADTQYF.

The rearrangement uses TRBV2 and TRBJ2-1; TCRdb's D call, TRBD1, is unchecked because there is no DNA. Germline assignment: CDR1 SNHLY and CDR2 FYNNEI. The CDR3 length is 15 residues. The CDR3 loop is CASTSGTGTYNEQFF.

V is TRBV7-9 and J is TRBJ2-7; the TCRdb D gene call, TRBD2, has no DNA to confirm it. Germline assignment: CDR1 SEHNR and CDR2 FQNEAQ (reference sequence). This CDR3 is built from 13 residues. The CDR3: CASSLRGGDEQYF.